The rows below give T cell receptor beta chains drawn from one sample of a study of early stage breast cancer tumors. Profiling relied on immunoSEQ multiplex PCR, and the TCRdb table lists in-frame clones only, not all of them. Here the sample spans 9,300 or so clones, about 64% being singletons. The sample was normal breast tissue next to the tumor. All receptors come from a person between 60 and 69 years old with breast cancer. Each CDR3 is given with its conserved first and last residue. Fields, in order: clone size, D gene, V gene, J gene, CDR3 protein, CDR3 DNA. D genes are given only for firm matches. Some rows have no size entry. The others give once, few or many, or a class for an expanded clone.

-	TRBD1	TRBV14	TRBJ1-2	CASSRDRVDGYTF	TGTGCCAGCAGCCGGGACAGGGTGGATGGCTACACCTTC
-	TRBD2	TRBV11-1	TRBJ2-1	CASSLEGFSGSSYNEQFF	TGTGCCAGCAGCTTAGAGGGGTTTAGCGGGAGCTCCTACAATGAGCAGTTCTTC
-	-	TRBV5-1	TRBJ2-1	CASSLAPNRRDEQFF	TGCGCCAGCAGCTTGGCCCCTAACCGTCGGGATGAGCAGTTCTTC
-	-	TRBV7-2	TRBJ2-7	CASSFDTGLEQYF	TGTGCCAGCAGCTTCGATACAGGGCTCGAGCAGTACTTC
-	TRBD1	TRBV5-1	TRBJ2-7	CASSSPGQEEQYF	TGCGCCAGCAGCTCGCCGGGACAGGAAGAGCAGTACTTC
-	-	TRBV23-1	TRBJ1-5	CATPSEYSNQPQHF	TGCGCCACCCCGAGCGAGTATAGCAATCAGCCCCAGCATTTT
-	TRBD1	TRBV6-1	TRBJ2-7	CASRGTGTGAYEQYF	TGTGCCAGCAGGGGAACCGGGACAGGGGCCTACGAGCAGTACTTC
-	TRBD2	TRBV10-1	TRBJ2-7	CASTSAGEEYF	TGCGCCAGCACTTCAGCGGGAGAGGAGTACTTC
few	-	TRBV7-3	TRBJ2-3	CASSPHGGPDTQYF	TGTGCCAGCAGCCCTCACGGCGGGCCAGATACGCAGTATTTT
-	TRBD1	TRBV6-6	TRBJ2-1	CASSWEQGKLLF	TGTGCCAGCAGTTGGGAACAGGGGAAATTGCTCTTC
medium-sized	-	TRBV7-9	TRBJ2-7	CASSLEAGRNPYEQYF	TGTGCCAGCAGCCTCGAGGCCGGGAGAAACCCCTACGAGCAGTACTTC
-	TRBD2	TRBV6-5	TRBJ2-3	CASSYSVSGRDTQYF	TGTGCCAGCAGTTACTCGGTTAGCGGGAGGGATACGCAGTATTTT
-	-	TRBV5-1	TRBJ1-2	CASSGEGTYGYTF	TGCGCCAGCAGCGGGGAGGGTACCTATGGCTACACCTTC
-	TRBD1	TRBV7-9	TRBJ1-1	CASSRTGGEDTEAFF	TGTGCCAGCAGCCGGACAGGGGGCGAGGACACTGAAGCTTTCTTT
-	TRBD1	TRBV10-3	TRBJ1-4	CAIRQDRANEKLFF	TGTGCCATCAGGCAGGACAGGGCTAATGAAAAACTGTTTTTT
medium-sized	-	TRBV11-2	TRBJ2-2	CASRTLDTGELFF	TGTGCCAGCAGGACTCTAGACACCGGGGAGCTGTTTTTT
-	-	TRBV9	TRBJ1-1	CASSVRTDMNTEAFF	TGTGCCAGCAGCGTAAGAACAGACATGAACACTGAAGCTTTCTTT
few	-	TRBV4-2	TRBJ2-5	CASSQDDRLGETQYF	TGTGCCAGCAGCCAAGATGACAGGTTGGGAGAGACCCAGTACTTC
-	-	TRBV5-6	TRBJ1-3	CASSLRAGNTIYF	TGTGCCAGCAGCTTAAGAGCTGGAAACACCATATATTTT
-	-	TRBV10-3	TRBJ1-1	CATLTLNTEAFF	TGTGCCACCCTCACTTTGAACACTGAAGCTTTCTTT
-	-	TRBV5-1	TRBJ2-7	CASSFMPGHEGAAYEQYF	TGCGCCAGCAGCTTTATGCCGGGACATGAAGGGGCGGCCTACGAGCAGTACTTC
-	-	TRBV5-8	TRBJ2-2	CASSLYGTGELFF	TGTGCCAGCAGCCTTTACGGGACCGGGGAGCTGTTTTTT
-	-	TRBV27	TRBJ2-7	CASSLSGGGGNEQYF	TGTGCCAGCAGTTTAAGCGGTGGCGGTGGGAACGAGCAGTACTTC
-	TRBD2	TRBV11-1	TRBJ2-3	CASSLAGLAADTQYF	TGTGCCAGCAGCTTAGCCGGACTAGCGGCAGATACGCAGTATTTT
-	TRBD1	TRBV5-1	TRBJ2-7	CASSLEQGRNYEQYF	TGCGCCAGCAGCTTGGAACAGGGGCGAAACTACGAGCAGTACTTC
-	TRBD2	TRBV5-1	TRBJ2-3	CASSLRYGLGEDTQYF	TGCGCCAGCAGCTTGCGGTACGGACTAGGAGAGGATACGCAGTATTTT
few	-	TRBV7-6	TRBJ2-1	CASSRRIREQFF	TGTGCCAGCAGCCGGAGGATCCGGGAGCAGTTCTTC
-	-	TRBV7-2	TRBJ2-7	CASSLVGTYEQYF	TGTGCCAGCAGCTTAGTGGGCACCTACGAGCAGTACTTC
-	TRBD2	TRBV28	TRBJ2-7	CASRATSGGGVEQYF	TGTGCCAGCAGGGCGACTAGCGGGGGAGGTGTAGAGCAGTACTTC
-	TRBD2	TRBV19	TRBJ2-7	CASSTGGGRSSYEQYF	TGTGCCAGTAGTACAGGCGGGGGGCGAAGCTCCTACGAGCAGTACTTC
few	-	TRBV7-9	TRBJ1-3	CASSSEPLSSGNTIYF	TGTGCCAGCAGCTCCGAGCCGCTTTCCTCTGGAAACACCATATATTTT
few	TRBD1	TRBV7-6	TRBJ2-7	CASSSGTGQGEQYF	TGTGCCAGCAGCTCGGGGACGGGACAGGGGGAGCAGTACTTC
-	-	TRBV13	TRBJ1-2	CASSLGRLTSFNYGYTF	TGTGCCAGCAGCTTAGGTCGCCTGACATCTTTTAACTATGGCTACACCTTC
-	-	TRBV5-4	TRBJ2-7	CASSLAGTSAYEQYF	TGTGCCAGCAGCTTGGCCGGGACATCAGCCTACGAGCAGTACTTC
-	-	TRBV7-2	TRBJ1-2	CASNPGQGGYTF	TGTGCCAGCAATCCGGGACAAGGTGGCTACACCTTC
-	TRBD2	TRBV11-2	TRBJ2-7	CASSPIGLADYEQYF	TGTGCCAGCAGCCCGATTGGACTAGCGGACTACGAGCAGTACTTC
-	-	TRBV7-2	TRBJ1-2	CASSYLQRTDGYTF	TGTGCCAGCAGCTACTTGCAGCGGACTGATGGCTACACCTTC
-	-	TRBV15	TRBJ2-6	CATSRESGANVLTF	TGTGCCACCAGCCGGGAATCTGGGGCCAACGTCCTGACTTTC
few	TRBD1	TRBV7-6	TRBJ1-1	CASSPGGTEAFF	TGTGCCAGCAGCCCAGGGGGCACTGAAGCTTTCTTT
-	TRBD1	TRBV4-3	TRBJ1-2	CASSQAHRGSYGYTF	TGCGCCAGCAGCCAAGCTCACAGGGGATCCTATGGCTACACCTTC
few	TRBD1	TRBV27	TRBJ2-7	CASRLGTVGEQYF	TGTGCCAGCAGACTCGGGACAGTCGGGGAGCAGTACTTC
few	-	TRBV30	TRBJ2-5	CAWSVQRRAKETQYF	TGTGCCTGGAGTGTACAGAGGAGGGCCAAAGAGACCCAGTACTTC
-	TRBD2	TRBV2	TRBJ2-3	CASRQGLAGIGGTDTQYF	TGTGCCAGCAGGCAGGGACTAGCGGGAATAGGTGGCACAGATACGCAGTATTTT
few	TRBD1	TRBV2	TRBJ1-3	CASSPTGGSGNTIYF	TGTGCCAGCAGCCCAACAGGGGGCTCTGGAAACACCATATATTTT